Listed below are T cell receptor beta chains from one sample, sequenced in a study of blood T cell repertoires in COVID-19. Repertoires were generated with immunoSEQ multiplex PCR, while TCRdb's copy carries only in-frame clones and drops some. The data contain roughly 150,000 clones, 81% of them seen just once; the ten biggest clones take up approximately 10%. Source material: peripheral blood. Receptors originate from a man aged 55 to 70 with active or convalescent COVID-19. Each CDR3 is given with its conserved first and last residue. The D gene is left open where the match is weak. Size is omitted from some rows. Given values are once, few, many or a class for expanded clones.

DNA	CDR3	V	J	size	D
TGTGCCATCCGGGACAGGGCGAACACTGAAGCTTTCTTT	CAIRDRANTEAFF	TRBV10-3	TRBJ1-1	.	TRBD1
TGTGCCAGTACCGTCTGGGGCAGGGGGCGCACTGAAGCTTTCTTT	CASTVWGRGRTEAFF	TRBV19	TRBJ1-1	.	TRBD1
TGTGCCAGCAGCGGTGGACAGGGCAGGTCAGACTACTATGGCTACACCTTC	CASSGGQGRSDYYGYTF	TRBV9	TRBJ1-2	few	TRBD1
TGCGCCAGCAGCTTGAGGGGTCAGCCCGAAAAACTGTTTTTT	CASSLRGQPEKLFF	TRBV5-1	TRBJ1-4	medium-sized	.
TGTGCCAGCAGTCGTCTAATAGGACAGCCTGAAGCTTTCTTT	CASSRLIGQPEAFF	TRBV2	TRBJ1-1	.	.
TGTGCCAGCAGCGTTTCTAGCGGTCGCACAGATACGCAGTATTTT	CASSVSSGRTDTQYF	TRBV9	TRBJ2-3	.	TRBD2
TGTGCCAGCTCACCACCAGGTCCAGGGGCGACCTACGAGCAGTACTTC	CASSPPGPGATYEQYF	TRBV18	TRBJ2-7	.	.
TGTGCCAGCAGTTTACTCGGACAGGGGTATAATTCACCCCTCCACTTT	CASSLLGQGYNSPLHF	TRBV27	TRBJ1-6	.	TRBD1
TGTGCCAGCAGCCAAGATGGGGAGCAGAGCTCCTACAATGAGCAGTTCTTC	CASSQDGEQSSYNEQFF	TRBV3-1/TRBV3-2	TRBJ2-1	few	.
TGCGCCAGCATTGAAGGAGTAGAAAAAAATGAGCAGTTCTTC	CASIEGVEKNEQFF	TRBV10-1	TRBJ2-1	.	.
TGTGCCACCAGCAGAGGACTTGTTCGGGGATTCGATGGCTACACCTTC	CATSRGLVRGFDGYTF	TRBV15	TRBJ1-2	.	.
TGTGCCAGTAGCCCCCTAGCGGGGGGGTCTGGGGCCAACGTCCTGACTTTC	CASSPLAGGSGANVLTF	TRBV19	TRBJ2-6	once	TRBD2
TGTGCCAGCAGTGCCCTGGACAGGAACCAAGAGACCCAGTACTTC	CASSALDRNQETQYF	TRBV25-1	TRBJ2-5	.	TRBD1
TGTGCCAGCTCACCCGGGACTAGCGGGAGGGGCGAGCAGTACTTC	CASSPGTSGRGEQYF	TRBV18	TRBJ2-7	.	TRBD2
TGTGCCAGCAGCTTAGGTGGGGCTAAAACTGAAGCTTTCTTT	CASSLGGAKTEAFF	TRBV7-9	TRBJ1-1	.	.
TGCGCCAGCAGCTTGGGGGACAGGGCAGGGACTGAAGCTTTCTTT	CASSLGDRAGTEAFF	TRBV5-1	TRBJ1-1	few	TRBD1
TGTGCCAGCAGCGTAAATGGGGGGGCGTTCGCTGAAGCTTTCTTT	CASSVNGGAFAEAFF	TRBV9	TRBJ1-1	.	.
TGCGCCAGCAGCCTCCTGGGTAGGGGGTTCGACACTGAAGCTTTCTTT	CASSLLGRGFDTEAFF	TRBV5-1	TRBJ1-1	.	.
TGTGCCATCAGTGCAGGCGAAGGTAGCTATGGCTACACCTTC	CAISAGEGSYGYTF	TRBV10-3	TRBJ1-2	few	.
TGTGCCAGCAGTTTATCCAGGGGCGCAAACTATGGCTACACCTTC	CASSLSRGANYGYTF	TRBV28	TRBJ1-2	.	.
TGCGCCAGCAGCTTGGGTGGACTAGCGGCTTACGAGCAGTACTTC	CASSLGGLAAYEQYF	TRBV5-1	TRBJ2-7	few	TRBD2
TGCGCCAGCAGGGCCCCGGGAGGGGGCGAAACTGAAGCTTTCTTT	CASRAPGGGETEAFF	TRBV5-1	TRBJ1-1	.	TRBD1
TGTGCCAGCAGTTACCCGGGACAGCCTAACGGGTATGGCTACACCTTC	CASSYPGQPNGYGYTF	TRBV6-2/TRBV6-3	TRBJ1-2	.	TRBD1
TGTGCCAGTGCGACAGGGCGTTCGGAGACCCAGTACTTC	CASATGRSETQYF	TRBV19	TRBJ2-5	.	TRBD1
TGTGCCAGCAGCTTGTATAGCGGCGGCGCTCCAGAGACCCAGTACTTC	CASSLYSGGAPETQYF	TRBV5-4	TRBJ2-5	.	.
TGTGCCAGCAGTCCTAGCGGGAGTACCGGGGAGCTGTTTTTT	CASSPSGSTGELFF	TRBV6-5	TRBJ2-2	.	TRBD2
TGTGCCAGAAGCTTGGCAGGAATAAATGAAAAACTGTTTTTT	CARSLAGINEKLFF	TRBV5-3	TRBJ1-4	few	.
TGTGCCAGCAGTTATAGCGGGAGGGGAACCGGGGAGCTGTTTTTT	CASSYSGRGTGELFF	TRBV11-2	TRBJ2-2	.	TRBD2
TGTGCCAGCAGCAGCTGGACAGATCTTTCACCCCTCCACTTT	CASSSWTDLSPLHF	TRBV5-4	TRBJ1-6	.	.
TGCGCCAGCAGCTTGGGTTCCGGGATTGGAAACACCATATATTTT	CASSLGSGIGNTIYF	TRBV5-1	TRBJ1-3	.	.
TGTGCCAGCAGCTTGCGGCAGGGTTCTGGAAACACCATATATTTT	CASSLRQGSGNTIYF	TRBV5-4	TRBJ1-3	.	.
TGTGCCATCAGGAGGCAGGGTTTGTTAGGTGAGCAGTTCTTC	CAIRRQGLLGEQFF	TRBV10-3	TRBJ2-1	few	.
TGTGCCAGCAGTGAAACCCACAGGGGCGGAAACACCATATATTTT	CASSETHRGGNTIYF	TRBV6-1	TRBJ1-3	.	TRBD1
TGTGCCAGCAGTGCTCGAGAGTGGGCTAGCGGCACTGAGACCCAGTACTTC	CASSAREWASGTETQYF	TRBV6-1	TRBJ2-5	.	TRBD2
TGTGCCAGCAGGCGACAGGGGGCGGGGGAAAAACTGTTTTTT	CASRRQGAGEKLFF	TRBV27	TRBJ1-4	.	TRBD1
TGTGCCAGCAGCTTCGGACAGGCCTCGAACACCGGGGAGCTGTTTTTT	CASSFGQASNTGELFF	TRBV5-5	TRBJ2-2	.	TRBD1
TGTGCCAGCAGTTTTGGCGGTGGTACTGAAGCTTTCTTT	CASSFGGGTEAFF	TRBV27	TRBJ1-1	.	.
TGTGCCAGCAGTGCACAGGGGGCCGACCATGAAAAACTGTTTTTT	CASSAQGADHEKLFF	TRBV25-1	TRBJ1-4	.	TRBD1
TGTGCCAGCAGCTGGGCCCGGGACAGGGTTTTGGTTAATGAGCAGTTCTTC	CASSWARDRVLVNEQFF	TRBV6-2/TRBV6-3	TRBJ2-1	.	TRBD1
TGTGCCAGTAGTCCGCGGACAGAAGTGGGCGGGGAGCTGTTTTTT	CASSPRTEVGGELFF	TRBV19	TRBJ2-2	.	.
TGCAGCGTTGAGGCACAGGCGGACAGGGGTTACGAGCAGTACTTC	CSVEAQADRGYEQYF	TRBV29-1	TRBJ2-7	.	TRBD1
TGTGCCAGCAGCGAAGACAGGGCCTACAATGAGCAGTTCTTC	CASSEDRAYNEQFF	TRBV6-1	TRBJ2-1	few	TRBD1
TGTGCCAGTAGTATAGGCCAGGGGCGTGAAAAACTGTTTTTT	CASSIGQGREKLFF	TRBV19	TRBJ1-4	.	.
TGTGCCAGCAGCCCGGAGCGGTACAATGAGCAGTTCTTC	CASSPERYNEQFF	TRBV4-2	TRBJ2-1	.	.
TGTGCCAGCAGGACAGGGGGTTCTGGAAACACCATATATTTT	CASRTGGSGNTIYF	TRBV11-2	TRBJ1-3	.	TRBD1
TGCAGCGTTGCCCAGTATAGCACAGATACGCAGTATTTT	CSVAQYSTDTQYF	TRBV29-1	TRBJ2-3	.	.
TGCGCCAGCAGCTCACAGGGCTACGAGCAGTACTTC	CASSSQGYEQYF	TRBV5-1	TRBJ2-7	once	.
TGTGCCAGCAGGGCGGACAGGGTAAGTAATGAAAAACTGTTTTTT	CASRADRVSNEKLFF	TRBV7-3	TRBJ1-4	once	TRBD1
TGTGCCAGACAGGGCCTAGCTAACTATGGCTACACCTTC	CARQGLANYGYTF	TRBV2	TRBJ1-2	.	.
TGTGCCAGCAGCCAAGTTAGCGGGGGGGTCACAGATACGCAGTATTTT	CASSQVSGGVTDTQYF	TRBV3-1/TRBV3-2	TRBJ2-3	.	TRBD2